The subject of this entry is one T cell receptor (beta chain). This specimen includes other DNA sequences encoding the same CDR3. The sample originates from a study of PD-1 blockade in classical Hodgkin lymphoma. The patients all showed relapse after autologous stem cell transplantation, while their brentuximab vedotin exposure varied. Profiling relied on immunoSEQ multiplex PCR, and the TCRdb table lists in-frame clones only, not all of them. Among some 100,000 clones listed, around nine tenths were seen once. CDR1 is KGHSH and CDR2 is LQKENI in the germline V gene. The trim removed 3 bases at V and 4 bases at J, leaving 0 bases unmatched. The CDR3 covers 14 residues.

This receptor was taken from a human donor with classical Hodgkin lymphoma. The specimen comprised peripheral blood mononuclear cells (PBMCs), sampled at baseline. This chain links TRBV18 with TRBJ1-4, with 9 nucleotides matching TRBD1. In DNA, the CDR3 is TGTGCCAGCTCACCGGGACAGGGTAATGAAAAACTGTTTTTT. Amino acid sequence: CASSPGQGNEKLFF. Combining the CDR3 with reference TRBV18 and TRBJ1-4 gives the whole variable domain NAGVMQNPRHLVRRRGQEARLRCSPMKGHSHVYWYRQLPEEGLKFMVYLQKENIIDESGMPKERFSAEFPKEGPSILRIQQVVRGDSAAYFCASSPGQGNEKLFFGSGTQLSVL.